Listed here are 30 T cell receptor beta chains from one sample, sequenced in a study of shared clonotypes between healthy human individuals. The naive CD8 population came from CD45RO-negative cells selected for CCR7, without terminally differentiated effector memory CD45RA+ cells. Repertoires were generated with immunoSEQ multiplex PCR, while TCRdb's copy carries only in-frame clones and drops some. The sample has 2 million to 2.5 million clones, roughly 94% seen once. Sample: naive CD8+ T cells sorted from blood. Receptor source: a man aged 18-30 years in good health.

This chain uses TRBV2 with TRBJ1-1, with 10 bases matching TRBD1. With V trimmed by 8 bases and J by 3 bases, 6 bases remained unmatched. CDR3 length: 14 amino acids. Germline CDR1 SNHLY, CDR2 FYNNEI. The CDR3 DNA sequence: TGTGCCAGCCGACAGGGGGCAATGGACACTGAAGCTTTCTTT. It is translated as CASRQGAMDTEAFF.

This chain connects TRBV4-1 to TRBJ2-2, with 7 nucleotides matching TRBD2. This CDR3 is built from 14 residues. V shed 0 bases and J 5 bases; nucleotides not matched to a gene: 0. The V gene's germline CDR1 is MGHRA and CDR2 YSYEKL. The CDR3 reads CASSQEAGTGELFF. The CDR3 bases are TGCGCCAGCAGCCAAGAAGCGGGGACCGGGGAGCTGTTTTTT.

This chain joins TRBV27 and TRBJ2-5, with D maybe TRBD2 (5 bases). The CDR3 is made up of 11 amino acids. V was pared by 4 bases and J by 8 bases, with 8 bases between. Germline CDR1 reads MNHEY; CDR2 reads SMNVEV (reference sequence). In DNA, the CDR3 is TGTGCCAGCAGTTACAGCGGAACCCAGTACTTC. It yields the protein CASSYSGTQYF.

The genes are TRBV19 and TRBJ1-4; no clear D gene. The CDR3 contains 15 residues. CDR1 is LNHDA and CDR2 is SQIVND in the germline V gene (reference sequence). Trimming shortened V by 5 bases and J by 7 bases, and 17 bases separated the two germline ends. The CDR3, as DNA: TGTGCCAGTAGTCCCAGAACCAACACGGGTGAAAAACTGTTTTTT. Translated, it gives CASSPRTNTGEKLFF. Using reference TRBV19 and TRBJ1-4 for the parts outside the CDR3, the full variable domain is DGGITQSPKYLFRKEGQNVTLSCEQNLNHDAMYWYRQDPGQGLRLIYYSQIVNDFQKGDIAEGYSVSREKKESFPLTVTSAQKNPTAFYLCASSPRTNTGEKLFFGSGTQLSVL.

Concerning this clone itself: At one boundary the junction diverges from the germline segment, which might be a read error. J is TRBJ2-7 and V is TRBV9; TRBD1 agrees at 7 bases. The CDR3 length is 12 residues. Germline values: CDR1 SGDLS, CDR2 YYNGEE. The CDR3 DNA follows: TGTGCCAGCAGCCCATCTGGGGGACAGAAAGTCTTC. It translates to CASSPSGGQKVF.

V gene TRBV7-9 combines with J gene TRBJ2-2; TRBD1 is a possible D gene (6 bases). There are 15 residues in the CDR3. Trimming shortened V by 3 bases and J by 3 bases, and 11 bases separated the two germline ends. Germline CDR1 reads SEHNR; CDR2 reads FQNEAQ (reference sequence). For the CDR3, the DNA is TGTGCCAGCAGCTTTTGGGGGCCTTACACCGGGGAGCTGTTTTTT. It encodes CASSFWGPYTGELFF.

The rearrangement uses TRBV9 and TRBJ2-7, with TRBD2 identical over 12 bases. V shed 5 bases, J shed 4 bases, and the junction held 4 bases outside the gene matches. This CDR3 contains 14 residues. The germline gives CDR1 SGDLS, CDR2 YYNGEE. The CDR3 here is CASRGLAGLYEQYF. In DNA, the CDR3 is TGTGCCAGCAGAGGACTAGCGGGGTTATACGAGCAGTACTTC. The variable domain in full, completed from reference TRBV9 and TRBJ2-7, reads DSGVTQTPKHLITATGQRVTLRCSPRSGDLSVYWYQQSLDQGLQFLIQYYNGEERAKGNILERFSAQQFPDLHSELNLSSLELGDSALYFCASRGLAGLYEQYFGPGTRLTVT.

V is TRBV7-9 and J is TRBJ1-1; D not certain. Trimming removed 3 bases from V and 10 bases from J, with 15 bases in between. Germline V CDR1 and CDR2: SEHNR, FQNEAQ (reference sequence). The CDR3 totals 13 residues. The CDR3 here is CASSFASWELAFF. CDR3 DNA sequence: TGTGCCAGCAGCTTCGCATCTTGGGAGTTAGCTTTCTTT.

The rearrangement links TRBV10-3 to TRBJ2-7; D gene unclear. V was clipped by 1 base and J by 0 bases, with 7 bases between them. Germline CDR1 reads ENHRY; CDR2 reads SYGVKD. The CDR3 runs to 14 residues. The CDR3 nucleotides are TGTGCCATCAGTGAGTACGGCAGCTCCTACGAGCAGTACTTC. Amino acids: CAISEYGSSYEQYF.

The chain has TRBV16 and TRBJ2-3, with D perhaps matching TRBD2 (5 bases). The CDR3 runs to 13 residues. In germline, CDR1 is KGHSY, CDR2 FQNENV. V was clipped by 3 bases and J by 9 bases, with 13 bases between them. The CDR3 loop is CASSHLEGPTQYF. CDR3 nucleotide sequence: TGTGCCAGCAGCCACCTAGAGGGTCCGACGCAGTATTTT.

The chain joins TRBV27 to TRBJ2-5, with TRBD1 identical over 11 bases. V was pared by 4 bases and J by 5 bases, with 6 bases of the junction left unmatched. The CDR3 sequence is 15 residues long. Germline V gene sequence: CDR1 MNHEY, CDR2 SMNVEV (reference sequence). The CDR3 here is CASSWGQGGRETQYF. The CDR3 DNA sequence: TGTGCCAGCAGTTGGGGACAGGGGGGAAGGGAGACCCAGTACTTC.

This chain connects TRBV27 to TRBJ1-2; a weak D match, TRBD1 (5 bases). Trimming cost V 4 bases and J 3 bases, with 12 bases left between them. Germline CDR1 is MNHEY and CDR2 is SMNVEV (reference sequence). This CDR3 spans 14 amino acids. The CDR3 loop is CASSWGRNHYGYTF. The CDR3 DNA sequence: TGTGCCAGCAGTTGGGGCAGAAACCACTATGGCTACACCTTC.

The CDR3 here is CASSSGTGPYNSPLHF. The CDR3, as DNA: TGTGCCAGCAGCTCCGGGACAGGGCCGTATAATTCACCCCTCCACTTT. The V and J genes are TRBV5-4 and TRBJ1-6; 9 nucleotides agree with TRBD1. CDR1 is SGHNT, CDR2 YYREEE, per germline (reference sequence). The trim removed 3 bases at V and 4 bases at J, leaving 5 bases unmatched. The CDR3 totals 16 residues.

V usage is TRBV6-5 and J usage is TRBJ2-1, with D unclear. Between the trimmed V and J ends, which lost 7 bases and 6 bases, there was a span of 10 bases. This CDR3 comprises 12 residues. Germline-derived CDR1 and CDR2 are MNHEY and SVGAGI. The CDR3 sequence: CASMGVSNEQFF. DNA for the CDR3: TGTGCCAGCATGGGCGTAAGCAATGAGCAGTTCTTC.

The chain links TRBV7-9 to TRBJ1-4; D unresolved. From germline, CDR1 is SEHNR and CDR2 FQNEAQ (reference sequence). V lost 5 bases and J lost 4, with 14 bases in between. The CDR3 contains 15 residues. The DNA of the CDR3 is TGTGCCAGCAGCCTCTTCACCACGGGTAATGAAAAACTGTTTTTT. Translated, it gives CASSLFTTGNEKLFF.

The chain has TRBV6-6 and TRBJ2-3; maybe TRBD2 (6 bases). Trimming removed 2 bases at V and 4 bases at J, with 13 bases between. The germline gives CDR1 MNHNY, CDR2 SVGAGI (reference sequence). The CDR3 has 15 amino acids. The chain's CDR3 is CASSYIGGEPDTQYF. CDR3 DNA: TGTGCCAGCAGTTACATCGGAGGGGAACCAGATACGCAGTATTTT.

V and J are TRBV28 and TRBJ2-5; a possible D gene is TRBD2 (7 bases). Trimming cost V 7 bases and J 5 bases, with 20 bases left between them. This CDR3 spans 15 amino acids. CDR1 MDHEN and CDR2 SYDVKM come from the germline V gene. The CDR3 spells CASTHLGGGVETQYF. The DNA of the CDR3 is TGTGCCAGCACTCACCTGGGGGGGGGCGTCGAGACCCAGTACTTC.

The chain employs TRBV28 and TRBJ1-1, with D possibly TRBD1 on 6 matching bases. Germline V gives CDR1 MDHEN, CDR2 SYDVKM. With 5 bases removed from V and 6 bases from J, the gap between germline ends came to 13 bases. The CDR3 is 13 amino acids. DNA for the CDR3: TGTGCCAGCAGTCTTTCAGGGGCTGCTGAAGCTTTCTTT. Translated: CASSLSGAAEAFF.

The CDR3 here is CASIKSGGSGEAFF. DNA for the CDR3: TGTGCCAGCATTAAATCTGGGGGTTCGGGAGAAGCTTTCTTT. The chain has TRBV28 and TRBJ1-1, with D possibly being TRBD1 (5 bases). With 7 bases removed from V and 8 bases from J, the gap between germline ends came to 20 bases. The CDR3 contains 14 residues. Germline V gene data show CDR1 as MDHEN and CDR2 as SYDVKM.

The DNA of the CDR3 is TGCGCCAGCAGTGGGCTATCGGGACAGTTTTTCTCTGGAAACACCATATATTTT. Its protein product is CASSGLSGQFFSGNTIYF. This chain connects TRBV10-2 to TRBJ1-3; 7 positions agree with TRBD1. The junction had 12 bases not matched to a gene; V was cut back by 4 bases and J by 0 bases. The germline CDR1 and CDR2 sequences are WSHSY and SAAADI. This CDR3 is built from 18 residues.

The CDR3 region has the DNA TGCGCCAGCAGCTTGGAGCAGGGGGCGATGTATGAAAAACTGTTTTTT. The encoded protein is CASSLEQGAMYEKLFF. The J gene is TRBJ1-4, the V gene TRBV5-1, with 8 positions matching TRBD1. Germline-derived CDR1 and CDR2 are SGHRS and YFSETQ. The CDR3 spans 16 residues. V dropped 0 bases and J dropped 6; count of bases not matched to a gene: 7.

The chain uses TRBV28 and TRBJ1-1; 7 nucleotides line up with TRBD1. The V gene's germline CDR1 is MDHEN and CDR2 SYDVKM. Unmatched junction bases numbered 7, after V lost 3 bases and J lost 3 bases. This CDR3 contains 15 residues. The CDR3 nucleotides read TGTGCCAGCAGTTTTCAGGGGGTTGGTTACACTGAAGCTTTCTTT. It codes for CASSFQGVGYTEAFF.

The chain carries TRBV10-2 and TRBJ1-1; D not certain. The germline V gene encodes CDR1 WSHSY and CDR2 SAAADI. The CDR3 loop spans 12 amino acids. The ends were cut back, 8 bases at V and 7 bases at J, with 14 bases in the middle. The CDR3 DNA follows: TGCGCCAGCTCGTCTTCTCGTCTTGAAGCTTTCTTT. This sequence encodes CASSSSRLEAFF.

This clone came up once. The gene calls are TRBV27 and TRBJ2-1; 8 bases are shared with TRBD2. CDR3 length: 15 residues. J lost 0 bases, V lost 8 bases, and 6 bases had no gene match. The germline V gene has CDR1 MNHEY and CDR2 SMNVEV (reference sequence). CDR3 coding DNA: TGTGCCAGCTGCTCCGGGACTAGCTCCTACAATGAGCAGTTCTTC. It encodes CASCSGTSSYNEQFF.

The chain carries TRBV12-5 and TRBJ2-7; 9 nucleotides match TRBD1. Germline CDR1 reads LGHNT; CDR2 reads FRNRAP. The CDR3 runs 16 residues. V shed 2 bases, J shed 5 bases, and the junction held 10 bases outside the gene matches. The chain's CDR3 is CASGLPQQGANHEQYF. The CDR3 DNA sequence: TGTGCTAGTGGTTTGCCCCAACAGGGGGCCAACCACGAGCAGTACTTC.

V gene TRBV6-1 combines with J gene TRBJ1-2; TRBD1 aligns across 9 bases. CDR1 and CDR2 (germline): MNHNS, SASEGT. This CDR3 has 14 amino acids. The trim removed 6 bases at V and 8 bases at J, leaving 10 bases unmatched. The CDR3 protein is CASRGQGGIYGYTF. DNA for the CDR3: TGTGCCAGCAGGGGACAGGGAGGTATCTACGGCTACACCTTC.

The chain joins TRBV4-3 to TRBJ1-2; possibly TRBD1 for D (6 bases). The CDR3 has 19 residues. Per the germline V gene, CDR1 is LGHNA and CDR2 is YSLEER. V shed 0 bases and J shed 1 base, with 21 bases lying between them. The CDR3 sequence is CASSQELATRGTFNYGYTF. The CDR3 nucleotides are TGCGCCAGCAGCCAAGAGCTCGCGACAAGGGGGACCTTTAACTATGGCTACACCTTC.

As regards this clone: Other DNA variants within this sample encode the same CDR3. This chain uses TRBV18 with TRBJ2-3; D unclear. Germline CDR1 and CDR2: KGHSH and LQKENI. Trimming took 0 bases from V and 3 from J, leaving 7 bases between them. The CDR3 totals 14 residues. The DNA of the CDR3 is TGTGCCAGCTCACCACCGGTCGGGACAGATACGCAGTATTTT. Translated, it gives CASSPPVGTDTQYF.

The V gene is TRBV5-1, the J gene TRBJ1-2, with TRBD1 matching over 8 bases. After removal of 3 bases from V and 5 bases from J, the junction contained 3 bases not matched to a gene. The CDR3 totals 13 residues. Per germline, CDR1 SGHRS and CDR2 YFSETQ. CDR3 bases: TGCGCCAGCAGCTCTGACAGGGGATATGGCTACACCTTC. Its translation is CASSSDRGYGYTF.

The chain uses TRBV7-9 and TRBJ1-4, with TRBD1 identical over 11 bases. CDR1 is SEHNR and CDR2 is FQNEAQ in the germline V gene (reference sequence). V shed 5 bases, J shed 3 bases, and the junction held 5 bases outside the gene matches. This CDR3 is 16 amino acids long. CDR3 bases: TGTGCCAGCAGCCCTGGGACAGGGGGGGCTAATGAAAAACTGTTTTTT. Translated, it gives CASSPGTGGANEKLFF.